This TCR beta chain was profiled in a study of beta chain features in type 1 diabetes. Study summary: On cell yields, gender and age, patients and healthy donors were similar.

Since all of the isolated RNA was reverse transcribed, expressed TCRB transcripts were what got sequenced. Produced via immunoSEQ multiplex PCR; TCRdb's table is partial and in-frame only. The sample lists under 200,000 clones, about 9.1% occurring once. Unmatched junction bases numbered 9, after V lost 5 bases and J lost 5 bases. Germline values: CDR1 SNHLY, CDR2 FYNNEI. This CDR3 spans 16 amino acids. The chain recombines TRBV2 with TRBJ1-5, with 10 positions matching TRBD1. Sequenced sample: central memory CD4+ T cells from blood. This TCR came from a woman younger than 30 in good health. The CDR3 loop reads CASSRRQGATDQPQHF. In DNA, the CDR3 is TGTGCCAGCAGTCGACGACAGGGGGCAACGGATCAGCCCCAGCATTTT.